The present T cell receptor (beta chain) was sequenced within a study of post-analysis software for immune sequencing data. Study as a whole: As for disease course, relapsing-remitting, secondary progressive and progressive-relapsing multiple sclerosis were all included. Study-level results: Elevated frequency relative to controls characterized several TRBV segments in patients, TRBV5-6, TRBV5-1 and TRBV20-1 among them. Samples sharing a preparation batch grouped tightly together when assessed by F measure. When compared against controls, multiple sclerosis patients showed significantly lower normalized Chao1 diversity.

Details on this clonotype: What it binds is not known. This may arise from a read error, as a much more abundant clone is one base away.

Each TCR beta cDNA library carried unique molecular identifiers. T cells, about 0.95 to 10 million of them, yielded approximately 500,000 cDNA molecules. TCRdb re-called the PCR reads through MiXCR, storing one row per CDR3 protein. This sample carries some 690,000 distinct CDR3 sequences, 30% of them seen once, and the ten largest clones take about 0.5%. The CDR3 covers 15 residues. Sequencing was performed on blood. The origin of this receptor is a girl between 5 and 17 years old with multiple sclerosis. The V gene is TRBV12-3 or TRBV12-4, the J gene TRBJ2-7, with 12 bases that match TRBD2. CDR3 region: CAGSLAGGRAYEQYF. The CDR3 DNA follows: TGTGCCGGCAGTCTAGCGGGAGGGCGCGCCTACGAGCAGTACTTC.